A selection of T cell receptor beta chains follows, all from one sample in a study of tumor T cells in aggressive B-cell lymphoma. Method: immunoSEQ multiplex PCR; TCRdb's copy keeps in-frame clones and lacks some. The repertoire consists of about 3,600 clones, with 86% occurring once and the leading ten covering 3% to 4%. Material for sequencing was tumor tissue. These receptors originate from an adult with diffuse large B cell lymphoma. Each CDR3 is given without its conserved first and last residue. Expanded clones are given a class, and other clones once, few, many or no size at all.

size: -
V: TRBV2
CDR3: ASSLPQGASSYNSPLH

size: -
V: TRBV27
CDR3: ASSLVGGPYNEQF

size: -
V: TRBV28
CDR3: ASSLVLEYTYEQY

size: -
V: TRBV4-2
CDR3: ASSQPGQGGSNYGYT

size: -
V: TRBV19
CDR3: ASSPHDPRDRGDTQY

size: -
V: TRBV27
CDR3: ASSPGTWGTGELF

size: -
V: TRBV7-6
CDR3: ASSLSPNNEKLF

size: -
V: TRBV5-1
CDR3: ASSLSGEGEAF

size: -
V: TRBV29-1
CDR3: SVGSATNEKLF

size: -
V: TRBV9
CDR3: ASSDPRDINEKLF

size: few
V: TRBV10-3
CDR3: AISQDRVDTEAF

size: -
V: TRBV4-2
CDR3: ASKGPAGLASYEQY

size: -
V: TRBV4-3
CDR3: ASSQDYFAYEQY

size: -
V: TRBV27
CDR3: ASSSQGFAGYT

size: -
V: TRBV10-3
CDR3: AIRAGQGEGNTEAF

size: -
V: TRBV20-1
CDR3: SAMSGNEQF

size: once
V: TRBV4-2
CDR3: ASSPLAPEPNEKLF

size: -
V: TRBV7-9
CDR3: ASRGQGDPYEQY

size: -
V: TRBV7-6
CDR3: ASSLGRGETTQY

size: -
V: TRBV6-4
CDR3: ASSETSGDTDTQY

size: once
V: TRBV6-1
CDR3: ASSEPPRGGGAYEQY

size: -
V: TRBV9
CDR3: ASSEERVMNTGELF

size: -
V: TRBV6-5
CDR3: ASSFGTGFIEAF

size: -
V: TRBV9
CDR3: ASSLGGTGLVYEQY

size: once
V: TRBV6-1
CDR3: ASSWTANTGELF

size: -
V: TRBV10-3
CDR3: AISDRPYGYT

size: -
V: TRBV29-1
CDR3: SVEGQGEQY

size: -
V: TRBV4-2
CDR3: ASSQERAIAGLKGEEETQY

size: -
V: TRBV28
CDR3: ASRDSGAAF

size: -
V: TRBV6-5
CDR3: ASSSGTGSQPQH

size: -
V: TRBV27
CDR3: ASSLSGAVTEAF

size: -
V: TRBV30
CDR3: AWRIGGARETQY

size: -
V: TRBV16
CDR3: ASSHGTGMNTEAF

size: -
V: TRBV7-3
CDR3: ASSHGEGYGYT

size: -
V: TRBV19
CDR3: ASSILAGGLSDEQF

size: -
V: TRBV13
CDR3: ASSLGGGEETQY

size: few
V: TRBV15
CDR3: ATSRDYGGGIMNTEAF

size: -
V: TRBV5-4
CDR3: ASSPRGALPNTEAF

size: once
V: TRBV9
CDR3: ASSVEGSAGGIYNEQF

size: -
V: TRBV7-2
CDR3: ASSLGPAGPLH

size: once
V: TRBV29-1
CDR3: STLGGTYTEAF

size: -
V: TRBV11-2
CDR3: ASSCGQGSYEQY

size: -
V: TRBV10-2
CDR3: ASSDSLNYGYT

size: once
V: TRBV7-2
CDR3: ASSLGGATYNEQF

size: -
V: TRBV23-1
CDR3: ASSPDRVREIKTPLYNSPLH

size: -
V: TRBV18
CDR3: ASSPQQEGNQPQH

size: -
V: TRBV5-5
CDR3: ASSSGTGGYGYT

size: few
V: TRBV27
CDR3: ASSSSWGPNTGELF

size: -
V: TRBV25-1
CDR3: ASSELGDNQPQH